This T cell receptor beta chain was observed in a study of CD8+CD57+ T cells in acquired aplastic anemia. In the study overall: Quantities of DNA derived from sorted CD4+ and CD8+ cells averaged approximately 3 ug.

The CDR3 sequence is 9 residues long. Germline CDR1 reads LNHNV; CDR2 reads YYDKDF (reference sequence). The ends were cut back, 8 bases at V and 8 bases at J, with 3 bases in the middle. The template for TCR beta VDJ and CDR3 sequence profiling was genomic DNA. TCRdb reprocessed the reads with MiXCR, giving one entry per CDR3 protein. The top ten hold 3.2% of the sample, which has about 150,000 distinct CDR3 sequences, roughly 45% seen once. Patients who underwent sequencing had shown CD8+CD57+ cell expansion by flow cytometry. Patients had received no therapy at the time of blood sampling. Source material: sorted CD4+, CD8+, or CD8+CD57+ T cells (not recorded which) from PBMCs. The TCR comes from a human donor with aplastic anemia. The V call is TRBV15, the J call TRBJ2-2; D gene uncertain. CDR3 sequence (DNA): TGTGCCACCGGGGGGGAGCTGTTTTTT. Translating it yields CATGGELFF.